Presented here are 13 T cell receptor beta chains from one specimen sequenced in a study of T cell clones after liver transplantation. Method: immunoSEQ multiplex PCR; TCRdb's copy keeps in-frame clones and lacks some. Of about 51,000 clones in the sample, roughly nine tenths are singletons; the top ten hold around an eighth. Material: CD8+ T cells from blood, obtained 12 months after liver transplant. All receptors derive from a human patient who received a liver transplant. Some of these T cells may belong to the graft donor.

This chain links TRBV4-3 with TRBJ2-2; TRBD1 is a possible D gene (6 bases). Germline values: CDR1 LGHNA, CDR2 YSLEER. Trimming pared 8 bases from V and 3 bases from J, leaving 16 bases between. This CDR3 is 15 amino acids long. The CDR3 DNA reads TGCGCCAGCCGACTGGGGGCCGGCGACACCGGGGAGCTGTTTTTT. Translating gives CASRLGAGDTGELFF.

The rearrangement uses TRBV2 and TRBJ1-4; the D is unclear. Looked up from germline, CDR1 is SNHLY and CDR2 is FYNNEI. This CDR3 has 15 residues. V lost 3 bases, J lost 5 bases, and 13 bases lay in between. CDR3 sequence: CASSEDWVPNEKLFF. The DNA for the CDR3 is TGTGCCAGCAGTGAGGATTGGGTCCCCAATGAAAAACTGTTTTTT.

The chain links TRBV13 to TRBJ1-1, with 9 bases that match TRBD1. The CDR3 sequence is 15 residues long. The V gene's germline CDR1 is PRHDT and CDR2 FYEKMQ (reference sequence). The V segment lost 3 bases and the J segment 6 bases; nucleotides outside the gene matches: 8. CDR3 DNA sequence: TGTGCCAGCAGCTTGGGACAGGGATTGCCCGCTGAAGCTTTCTTT. It is translated as CASSLGQGLPAEAFF.

This rearrangement joins TRBV4-2 to TRBJ1-5; D unresolved. V was trimmed by 0 bases and J by 4 bases, leaving 1 base between them. The CDR3 covers 12 residues. In germline, CDR1 is LGHNA, CDR2 YNFKEQ. CDR3 region: CASSQENQPQHF. The DNA for the CDR3 is TGTGCCAGCAGCCAAGAGAATCAGCCCCAGCATTTT.

This chain links TRBV27 with TRBJ2-1, with 8 bases fitting TRBD1. The CDR3 covers 14 residues. Germline lookup yields CDR1 MNHEY and CDR2 SMNVEV (reference sequence). V lost 9 bases and J lost 5; bases outside the gene matches: 9. CDR3 sequence reads: CASRTGGVNNEQFF. Here the CDR3 DNA reads TGTGCCAGTCGCACAGGGGGAGTAAACAATGAGCAGTTCTTC.

V and J are TRBV2 and TRBJ2-3; the match to TRBD2 covers 11 bases. J lost 4 bases, V lost 6 bases, and 6 bases had no gene match. Germline assignment: CDR1 SNHLY and CDR2 FYNNEI. This CDR3 has 15 residues. The CDR3 bases are TGTGCCAGCAGAAGCTTAGCGGGAGGGGCAGATACGCAGTATTTT. Its protein is CASRSLAGGADTQYF.

The chain combines TRBV7-9 with TRBJ2-1; D is unclear. Germline V gene sequence: CDR1 SEHNR, CDR2 FQNEAQ (reference sequence). The CDR3 covers 16 residues. Trimming removed 5 bases from V and 2 bases from J, with 16 bases in between. CDR3 DNA: TGTGCCAGCAGCCCTGTGAACCTGAATACCTACAATGAGCAGTTCTTC. Translated: CASSPVNLNTYNEQFF.

The rearrangement joins TRBV6-1 to TRBJ2-7; weak D call: TRBD2 (6 bases). Germline CDR1 and CDR2: MNHNS and SASEGT. This CDR3 region has 15 residues. Trimming took 0 bases from V and 0 from J, leaving 9 bases between them. CDR3 DNA: TGTGCCAGCAGTGAAGCGCTGGGACTCTCCTACGAGCAGTACTTC. This encodes CASSEALGLSYEQYF.

The rearrangement uses TRBV27 and TRBJ1-1; D gene ambiguous. Trimming stripped 8 bases from V and 4 bases from J, with 11 bases between. Germline CDR1 and CDR2: MNHEY and SMNVEV (reference sequence). The CDR3 contains 12 residues. The CDR3 reads CASWLTGTEAFF. The CDR3 DNA sequence: TGTGCCAGCTGGTTGACGGGCACTGAAGCTTTCTTT.

V gene TRBV11-2 combines with J gene TRBJ1-5; maybe TRBD1 (6 bases). The CDR3 totals 16 residues. CDR1 is SGHAT and CDR2 is FQNNGV in the germline V gene. Trimming took 1 base from V and 4 from J, leaving 14 bases between them. The CDR3 DNA reads TGTGCCAGCAGCTTAGGTGGGGGACATACTAATCAGCCCCAGCATTTT. Its protein product is CASSLGGGHTNQPQHF. The full variable domain, rest sourced from reference TRBV11-2 and TRBJ1-5, is EAGVAQSPRYKIIEKRQSVAFWCNPISGHATLYWYQQILGQGPKLLIQFQNNGVVDDSQLPKDRFSAERLKGVDSTLKIQPAKLEDSAVYLCASSLGGGHTNQPQHFGDGTRLSIL.

The gene calls are TRBV2 and TRBJ1-5; D is unclear. With 4 bases removed from V and 13 bases from J, the gap between germline ends came to 11 bases. Per the germline V gene, CDR1 is SNHLY and CDR2 is FYNNEI. CDR3 length equals 11 residues. The CDR3 DNA follows: TGTGCCAGCAGTGCCGATAGGGAGCAGCATTTT. The encoded protein is CASSADREQHF.

The chain carries TRBV10-2 and TRBJ1-1, with D tentatively TRBD1 (5 bases). V lost 6 bases to trimming and J lost 3 bases, with 14 bases between them. The CDR3 consists of 14 residues. Germline lookup yields CDR1 WSHSY and CDR2 SAAADI. CDR3 coding DNA: TGCGCCAGCAGAGGGGACGTGGATTACACTGAAGCTTTCTTT. The encoded protein is CASRGDVDYTEAFF.

The rearrangement uses TRBV27 and TRBJ1-6, with D maybe TRBD1 (5 bases). Germline CDR1 is MNHEY and CDR2 is SMNVEV (reference sequence). The V and J ends lost 0 bases and 6 bases respectively, with 9 bases between them. This CDR3 comprises 15 residues. CDR3 sequence: CASSLSGTPNSPLHF. Written as DNA, the CDR3 is TGTGCCAGCAGTTTATCCGGGACTCCTAATTCACCCCTCCACTTT.